This T cell receptor beta chain was documented in a study of OX40 agonist ivuxolimab in advanced cancers. Study-wide background: Partial responses were achieved by three patients, one with hepatocellular carcinoma and two with cutaneous melanoma. Study-wide points: There were, on average, more expanded clones in CD8+ T cells than in CD4+. Part of the nonresponder group also had normalized T-cell clonal expansion that was low.

Samples were taken at baseline and on day 1 of cycles 4 and 7. This clone was picked up one time. Its cognate antigen is unknown. The junction does not match germline at one end; this may be a read error. CDR3 size: 15 residues. Germline V gene sequence: CDR1 MGHRA, CDR2 YSYEKL. Clones were read by immunoSEQ multiplex PCR, and TCRdb kept only the in-frame ones, dropping some. The repertoire holds about 10,000 clones, with 75% to 85% as singletons. This chain uses TRBV4-1 with TRBJ1-2; 11 bases are shared with TRBD1. This sample comprised CD4+ or CD8+ T cells sorted from blood, obtained in a trial of the OX40 agonist ivuxolimab. This clonotype was obtained from an adult with an advanced solid tumor such as melanoma, head and neck, liver or kidney cancer. CDR3 bases: TGCGCCAGCAGCCAAAGATGGACAGGGGGCTATGGCTACGCCTTC. Encoded protein: CASSQRWTGGYGYAF.